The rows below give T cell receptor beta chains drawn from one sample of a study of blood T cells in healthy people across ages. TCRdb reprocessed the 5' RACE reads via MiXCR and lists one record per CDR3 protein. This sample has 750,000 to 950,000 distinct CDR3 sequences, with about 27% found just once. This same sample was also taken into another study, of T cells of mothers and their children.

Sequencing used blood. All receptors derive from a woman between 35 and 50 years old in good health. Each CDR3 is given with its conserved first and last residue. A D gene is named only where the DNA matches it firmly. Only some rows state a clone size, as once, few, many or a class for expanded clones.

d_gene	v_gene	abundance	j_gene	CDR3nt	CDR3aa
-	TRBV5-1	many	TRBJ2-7	TGTGCCAGCAGCTTCACGAGCTCCTACGAGCAGTACTTC	CASSFTSSYEQYF
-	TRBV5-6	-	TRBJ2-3	TGTGCCAGCAGCACAAATCCCGATACGCAGTATTTT	CASSTNPDTQYF
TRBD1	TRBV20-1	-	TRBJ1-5	TGCAGTGCTAGCGAACAGGGGGCGCTTACAAATCAGCCCCAGCATTTT	CSASEQGALTNQPQHF
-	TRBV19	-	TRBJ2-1	TGTGCCAGTAGTATAGCGGGAGAAGAGACCCAGTTCTTC	CASSIAGEETQFF
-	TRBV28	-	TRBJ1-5	TGTGCCAGCAAGCTCTCGGACTTGGGCAATCAGCCCCAGCATTTT	CASKLSDLGNQPQHF
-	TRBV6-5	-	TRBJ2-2	TGTGCCAGCAGTTATGGTCTGGAACGGGACACCGGGGAGCTGTTTTTT	CASSYGLERDTGELFF
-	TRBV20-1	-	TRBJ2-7	TGCAGTGCTAAAGACAGGTTAACCTACGAGCAGTACTTC	CSAKDRLTYEQYF
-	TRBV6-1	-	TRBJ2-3	TGTGCCAGCAGTGAACAGCAGGGCCGCACAGATACGCAGTATTTT	CASSEQQGRTDTQYF
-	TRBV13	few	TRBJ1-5	TGTGCCAGCAGCTTAGGAGGGGTTTTGAATCAGCCCCAGCATTTT	CASSLGGVLNQPQHF
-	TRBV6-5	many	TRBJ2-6	TGTGCCAGCAGTTACGAGGGGAACTCTGGGGCCAACGTCCTGACTTTC	CASSYEGNSGANVLTF
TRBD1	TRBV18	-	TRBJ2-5	TGTGCCAGCTCACCACACATACGGGACAGCCAAGAGACCCAGTACTTC	CASSPHIRDSQETQYF
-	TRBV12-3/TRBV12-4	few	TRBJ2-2	TGTGCCAGCAGTTTGAGGCAGGTGAACACCGGGGAGCTGTTTTTT	CASSLRQVNTGELFF
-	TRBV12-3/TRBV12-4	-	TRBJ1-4	TGTGCCAGCAGATCTGACAGAACAACTAATGAAAAACTGTTTTTT	CASRSDRTTNEKLFF
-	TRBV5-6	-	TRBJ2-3	TGTGCCAGCAGCAGGGGCCGAGACTCAGATACGCAGTATTTT	CASSRGRDSDTQYF
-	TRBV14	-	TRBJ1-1	TGTGCCAGCAGCCAACAGCAGGCGGGCACTGAAGCTTTCTTT	CASSQQQAGTEAFF
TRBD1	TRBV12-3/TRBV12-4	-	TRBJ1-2	TGTGCCAGCAGTCCCCAGACAGGGGGCAAGGGCTACACCTTC	CASSPQTGGKGYTF
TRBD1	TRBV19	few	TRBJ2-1	TGTGCCAGTTCCTCGCGGGACAGGGTCAATGAGCAGTTCTTC	CASSSRDRVNEQFF
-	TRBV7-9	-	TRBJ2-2	TGTGCCAGCAGCGGGTCTGACACTAGCGGGGAGCTGTTTTTT	CASSGSDTSGELFF
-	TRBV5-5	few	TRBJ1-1	TGTGCCAGCAGCTTGCGAAGGGGCATGAACACTGAAGCTTTCTTT	CASSLRRGMNTEAFF
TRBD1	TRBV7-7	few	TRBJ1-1	TGTGCTAGCAGCCACACCCCGACCGGGACAGGGGGCGAGAATACTGAAGCTTTCTTT	CASSHTPTGTGGENTEAFF
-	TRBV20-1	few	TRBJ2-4	TGCAGTGCTAGGCGTCGGAACTACAATGAGCAGTACTTC	CSARRRNYNEQYF
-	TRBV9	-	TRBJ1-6	TGTGCCAGCGGGCAGACAGAGGGGAATTCACCCCTCCACTTT	CASGQTEGNSPLHF
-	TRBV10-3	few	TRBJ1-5	TGTGCCATCGGAAAGGATGATCAGCCCCAGCATTTT	CAIGKDDQPQHF
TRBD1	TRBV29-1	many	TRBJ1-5	TGCAGCGTCGGGACAGGGGCGAGCAATCAGCCCCAGCATTTT	CSVGTGASNQPQHF
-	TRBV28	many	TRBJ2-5	TGTGCCAGCAGCTCCGGGGGAGAAGAGACCCAGTACTTC	CASSSGGEETQYF
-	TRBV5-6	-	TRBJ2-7	TGTGCCAGCAGCTCGCGGGGGCACTACGAGCAGTACTTC	CASSSRGHYEQYF
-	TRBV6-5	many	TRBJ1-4	TGTGCCAGCAGGCCACACGCGGCCGATAATGAAAAACTGTTTTTT	CASRPHAADNEKLFF
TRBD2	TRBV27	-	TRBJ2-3	TGTGCCAGCAGTTTGTTAGCGGGGGCCACCACAGATACGCAGTATTTT	CASSLLAGATTDTQYF
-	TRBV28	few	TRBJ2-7	TGTGCCAGCAGCACAAGGGGAGGCAGGGCCTACGAGCAGTACTTC	CASSTRGGRAYEQYF
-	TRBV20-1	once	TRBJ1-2	TGCAGTGCTAAGGATACGGCAAACTGGAACTATGGCTACACCTTC	CSAKDTANWNYGYTF
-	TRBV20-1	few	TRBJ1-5	TGCAGTGCTAGAGATCCCCTTACCCGGAATCAGCCCCAGCATTTT	CSARDPLTRNQPQHF
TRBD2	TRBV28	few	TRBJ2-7	TGTGCCAGCAGTTCCCTAGCGGGGGGAAAGGCCGAGCAGTACTTC	CASSSLAGGKAEQYF
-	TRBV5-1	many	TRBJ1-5	TGCGCCAGCAGCTTGGGACAGTTAGATCAGCCCCAGCATTTT	CASSLGQLDQPQHF
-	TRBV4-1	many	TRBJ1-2	TGCGCCAGCAGATCGGTAGAGAAGGGTGACTATGGCTACACCTTC	CASRSVEKGDYGYTF
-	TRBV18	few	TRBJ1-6	TGTGCCAGCTCACCCCGGGGGAATTCACCCCTCCACTTT	CASSPRGNSPLHF
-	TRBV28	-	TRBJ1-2	TGTGCCAGCAGCCCCGCGACAGCCTTGAACTATGGCTACACCTTC	CASSPATALNYGYTF
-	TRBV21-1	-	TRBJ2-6	TGTGCCAGCTATCGCGACAGGGAATCTGGGGCCAACGTCCTGACTTTC	CASYRDRESGANVLTF
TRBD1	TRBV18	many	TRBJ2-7	TGTGCCAGCTCAACCGGGACAGGGGGGGAGCAGTACTTC	CASSTGTGGEQYF
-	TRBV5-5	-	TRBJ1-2	TGTGCCAGCAACTCACAGGCAAGCTATGGCTACACCTTC	CASNSQASYGYTF
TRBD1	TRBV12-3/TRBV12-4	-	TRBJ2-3	TGTGCCAGCACTCCTTCGGAGCGCAGGGGGACAGATACGCAGTATTTT	CASTPSERRGTDTQYF
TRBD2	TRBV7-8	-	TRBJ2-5	TGTGCCAGCAGCTCATTGGGGGGGGAGACCCAGTACTTC	CASSSLGGETQYF
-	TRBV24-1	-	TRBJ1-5	TGTGCCACCAGTGATGCCACACATGGGACGAGCAATCAGCCCCAGCATTTT	CATSDATHGTSNQPQHF
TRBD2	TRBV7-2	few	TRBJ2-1	TGTGCCAGCAGCTCTAGCGGGAGGAGCTCCTACAATGAGCAGTTCTTC	CASSSSGRSSYNEQFF